The sequence of this TCR beta chain was determined in a study of T-cell memory formation after mild COVID-19. TCRdb analysed the 5' RACE reads with MiXCR anew, one entry per CDR3 protein. The table records more than 200,000 distinct CDR3 sequences, around 17% of them present only once. V gave up 5 bases and J gave up 2 bases, with 11 bases separating them. CDR1 is SGHTA and CDR2 is FQGNSA in the germline V gene. CDR3 length: 14 residues. The chain links TRBV7-2 to TRBJ2-3; D possibly matches TRBD1 or TRBD2 (5 bases each). The sequenced sample consisted of PBMCs or a T cell subset sorted from them (not recorded which). This TCR derives from a man aged 18 to 29 who had mild COVID-19 (a few samples of this study predate the infection). Cell type and time point are not known. CDR3 sequence (DNA): TGTGCCAGCAGCCCCGGGACGGCCACAGATACGCAGTATTTT. This gives the protein CASSPGTATDTQYF.